These T cell receptor beta chains were read from a single sample in a study of cytomegalovirus exposure and HLA in healthy donors. Using immunoSEQ multiplex PCR, the repertoire was profiled, and TCRdb retains in-frame clones only, with some absent. The table includes 170,000 or so clones, around four fifths detected once. What was sequenced was PBMCs. The receptors shown here come from a girl aged 10-17 years in good health and CMV-seropositive. Both conserved end residues are part of each CDR3. D genes are given only for firm matches. A row's size may be missing; if present it is once, few, many or a size class.

J: TRBJ2-7; size: -; D: TRBD2; V: TRBV2; DNA: TGTGCCAGCAGGGGGGGGACCTACGAGCAGTACTTC; CDR3: CASRGGTYEQYF
J: TRBJ2-7; size: -; D: -; V: TRBV6-5; DNA: TGTGCCAGCAGTGAACTCAGTCTCCTAGACGAGCAGTACTTC; CDR3: CASSELSLLDEQYF
J: TRBJ2-7; size: few; D: -; V: TRBV25-1; DNA: TGTGCCAGCAGTGAGATGGGGCCTAACTACGAGCAGTACTTC; CDR3: CASSEMGPNYEQYF
J: TRBJ2-1; size: -; D: -; V: TRBV13; DNA: TGTGCCAGCAGCGCGGCGGGGAGTGAGCAGTTCTTC; CDR3: CASSAAGSEQFF
J: TRBJ2-7; size: -; D: -; V: TRBV7-9; DNA: TGTGCCAGCAGCTTAGACCCGCGGGTCAGCTTCCTAGAGGAGCAGTACTTC; CDR3: CASSLDPRVSFLEEQYF
J: TRBJ2-7; size: -; D: TRBD2; V: TRBV23-1; DNA: TGCGCCAGCACTTTACTAGCGGGGGCTCTCTCCTACGAGCAGTACTTC; CDR3: CASTLLAGALSYEQYF
J: TRBJ1-3; size: -; D: -; V: TRBV5-1; DNA: TGCGCCAGCAGCCCGACAGGCGCCTCTGGAAACACCATATATTTT; CDR3: CASSPTGASGNTIYF
J: TRBJ1-1; size: -; D: TRBD1; V: TRBV18; DNA: TGTGCCAGCTCTCGACAGGGGGCCCCGAACACTGAAGCTTTCTTT; CDR3: CASSRQGAPNTEAFF
J: TRBJ1-5; size: -; D: TRBD1; V: TRBV6-5; DNA: TGTGCCAGCAGCCGGACAGGTAATCAGCCCCAGCATTTT; CDR3: CASSRTGNQPQHF
J: TRBJ2-1; size: -; D: TRBD2; V: TRBV2; DNA: TGTGCCAGCAGTGACCGACTAGCGGACTACAATGAGCAGTTCTTC; CDR3: CASSDRLADYNEQFF
J: TRBJ2-7; size: -; D: TRBD1; V: TRBV6-5; DNA: TGTGCCAGCAGATCACAGGGGGCGTTTTCCGAGCAGTACTTC; CDR3: CASRSQGAFSEQYF
J: TRBJ1-4; size: -; D: -; V: TRBV6-5; DNA: TGTGCCAGCAGCGGGAGTGCAACTAATGAAAAACTGTTTTTT; CDR3: CASSGSATNEKLFF
J: TRBJ1-1; size: -; D: -; V: TRBV7-9; DNA: TGTGCCAGCAGCTTGGGGCAGGGCCTAACTGAAGCTTTCTTT; CDR3: CASSLGQGLTEAFF
J: TRBJ2-4; size: -; D: TRBD2; V: TRBV4-1; DNA: TGCGCCAGCAGCCAGACTAGCCCACCAGCCAAAAACATTCAGTACTTC; CDR3: CASSQTSPPAKNIQYF
J: TRBJ2-3; size: -; D: TRBD2; V: TRBV7-2; DNA: TGTGCCAGCAGCCCCCGGACTAGAACAGATACGCAGTATTTT; CDR3: CASSPRTRTDTQYF
J: TRBJ2-2; size: -; D: TRBD1; V: TRBV6-5; DNA: TGTGCCAGCAGTTACTCGGGGGACAGATTTTCCGGGGAGCTGTTTTTT; CDR3: CASSYSGDRFSGELFF
J: TRBJ2-7; size: once; D: -; V: TRBV4-2; DNA: TGTGCCAGCAGCCAAGAAGGCGGGAACTCCTACGAGCAGTACTTC; CDR3: CASSQEGGNSYEQYF
J: TRBJ2-2; size: -; D: -; V: TRBV27; DNA: TGTGCCAGCAGTTTTTCGGGGGAGAACACCGGGGAGCTGTTTTTT; CDR3: CASSFSGENTGELFF
J: TRBJ2-4; size: -; D: -; V: TRBV7-2; DNA: TGTGCCAGCAGCTTGGATGGACTAGCCAAAAACATTCAGTACTTC; CDR3: CASSLDGLAKNIQYF
J: TRBJ2-1; size: -; D: -; V: TRBV9; DNA: TGTGCCAGCAGCGCACAGGACAACCTCTACAATGAGCAGTTCTTC; CDR3: CASSAQDNLYNEQFF
J: TRBJ2-2; size: -; D: TRBD1; V: TRBV6-5; DNA: TGTGCCAGCAGTTACGACAGGGCAGAATCCGGGGAGCTGTTTTTT; CDR3: CASSYDRAESGELFF
J: TRBJ1-5; size: -; D: -; V: TRBV10-3; DNA: TGTGCCATCAGAGACTTTGATGGCAATCAGCCCCAGCATTTT; CDR3: CAIRDFDGNQPQHF
J: TRBJ1-2; size: -; D: -; V: TRBV9; DNA: TGTGCCAGCAGCGTCCCAGGGGCACATAGTGGCTACACCTTC; CDR3: CASSVPGAHSGYTF
J: TRBJ2-1; size: -; D: TRBD1; V: TRBV4-2; DNA: TGTGCCAGCAGCCCCTCGACAGGGTCTACAAATGAGCAGTTCTTC; CDR3: CASSPSTGSTNEQFF
J: TRBJ2-5; size: -; D: -; V: TRBV11-3; DNA: TGTGCCAGCAGCTCCGGGGGTGAGGGAGAGGAGCAGTACTTC; CDR3: CASSSGGEGEEQYF